This TCR beta chain emerged from a study of cytomegalovirus exposure and HLA in healthy donors. The PCR ran on 60 Vbeta and 13 Jbeta primers. Using immunoSEQ multiplex PCR, the repertoire was profiled, and TCRdb retains in-frame clones only, with some absent. This table lists about 200,000 clones. Notes on the study in general: Presence/absence analysis assumed near-uniform sequencing depth across donors. Accurate HLA-A and HLA-B prediction from TCR beta sequences was reported for most subjects.

Germline V gives CDR1 GTSNPN, CDR2 SVGIG (reference sequence). The CDR3 totals 13 residues. Trimming took 4 bases from V and 4 from J; bases not matched to a gene: 5. To note about this clone: As yet, its antigen is unknown.

This rearrangement joins TRBV30 to TRBJ2-5; 8 bases fit TRBD2. This receptor was taken from a boy between 5 and 17 years old in good health and CMV-seronegative. What was sequenced was PBMCs. The CDR3 protein is CAWTRGALETQYF. In nucleotides, the CDR3 is TGTGCCTGGACGCGGGGGGCCCTAGAGACCCAGTACTTC.